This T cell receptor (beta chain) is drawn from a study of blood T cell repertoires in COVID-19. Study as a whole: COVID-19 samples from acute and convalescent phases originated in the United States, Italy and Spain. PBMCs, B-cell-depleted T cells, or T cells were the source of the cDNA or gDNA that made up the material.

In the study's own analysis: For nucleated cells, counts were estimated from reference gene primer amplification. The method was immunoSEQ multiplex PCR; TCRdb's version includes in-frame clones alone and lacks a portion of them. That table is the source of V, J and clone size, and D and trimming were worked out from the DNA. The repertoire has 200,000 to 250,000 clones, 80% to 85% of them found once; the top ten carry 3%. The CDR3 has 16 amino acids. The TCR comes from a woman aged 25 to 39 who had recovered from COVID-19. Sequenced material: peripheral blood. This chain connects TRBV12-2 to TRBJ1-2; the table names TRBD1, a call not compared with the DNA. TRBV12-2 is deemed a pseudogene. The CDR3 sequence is CASPLGFPGVNYGYTF. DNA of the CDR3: TGTGCAAGTCCCTTAGGATTTCCAGGGGTCAACTATGGCTACACCTTC.